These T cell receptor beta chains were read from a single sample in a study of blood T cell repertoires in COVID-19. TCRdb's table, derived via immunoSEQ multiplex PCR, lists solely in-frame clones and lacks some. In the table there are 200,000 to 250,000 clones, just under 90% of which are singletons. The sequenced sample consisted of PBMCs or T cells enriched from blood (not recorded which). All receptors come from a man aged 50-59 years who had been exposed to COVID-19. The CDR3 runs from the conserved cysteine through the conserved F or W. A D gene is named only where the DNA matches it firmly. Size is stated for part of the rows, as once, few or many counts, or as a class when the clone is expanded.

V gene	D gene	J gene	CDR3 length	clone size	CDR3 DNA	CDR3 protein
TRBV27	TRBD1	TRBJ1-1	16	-	TGTGCCAGCAGTTTAACCCGGACAGGGGGGGTCACTGAAGCTTTCTTT	CASSLTRTGGVTEAFF
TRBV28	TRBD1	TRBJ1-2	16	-	TGTGCCAGCAGTTTTTATCCGGGACAGGGGGCGATTGGCTACACCTTC	CASSFYPGQGAIGYTF
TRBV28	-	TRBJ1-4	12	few	TGTGCCAGCACCCCCGAAGTCGGAAAACTGTTTTTT	CASTPEVGKLFF
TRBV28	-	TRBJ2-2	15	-	TGTGCCAGCAGTTTTGAGGGTACGAACACCGGGGAGCTGTTTTTT	CASSFEGTNTGELFF
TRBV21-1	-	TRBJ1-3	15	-	TGTGCCAGCAGCGCAGGTACAGGGGGCGTAAACACCATATATTTT	CASSAGTGGVNTIYF
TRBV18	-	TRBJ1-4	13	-	TGTGCCAGCTCACCAGGGCTTAATGAAAAACTGTTTTTT	CASSPGLNEKLFF
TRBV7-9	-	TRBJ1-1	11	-	TGTGCCAGCAGCTCGTTACTTGGAGCTTTCTTT	CASSSLLGAFF
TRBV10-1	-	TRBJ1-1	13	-	TGCGCCAGCAGTGACCCGGGGGACACTGAAGCTTTCTTT	CASSDPGDTEAFF
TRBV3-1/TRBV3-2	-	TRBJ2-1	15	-	TGTGCCAGCAGCCAAGACTCTAGCGTCTACAATGAGCAGTTCTTC	CASSQDSSVYNEQFF
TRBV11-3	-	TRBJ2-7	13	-	TGTGCCAGCAGCTTACCGGGTTCCTACGAGCAGTACTTC	CASSLPGSYEQYF
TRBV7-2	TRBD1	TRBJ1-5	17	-	TGTGCCAGCACCCCCCGAGTGTGGACAGGGCTGAGACAGCCCCAGCATTTT	CASTPRVWTGLRQPQHF
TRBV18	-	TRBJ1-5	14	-	TGTGCCAGCTCACCAGGACCCCAGGGACAGCCCCAGCATTTT	CASSPGPQGQPQHF
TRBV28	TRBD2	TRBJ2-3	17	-	TGTGCCAGCAGTACCCGGACTAGCGGGATCGGCACAGATACGCAGTATTTT	CASSTRTSGIGTDTQYF
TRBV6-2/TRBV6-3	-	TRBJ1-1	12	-	TGTGCCAGCAGTCACGACACGCCGGCGGCTTTCTTT	CASSHDTPAAFF
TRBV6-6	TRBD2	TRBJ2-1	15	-	TGTGCCAGCAGTAAATCGGGACTAGAGGGCAATGAGCAGTTCTTC	CASSKSGLEGNEQFF
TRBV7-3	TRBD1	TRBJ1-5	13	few	TGTGCCAGCAGCTCTGACAGGGGGCAGCCCCAGCATTTT	CASSSDRGQPQHF
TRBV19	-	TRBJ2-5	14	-	TGTGCCAGTAGGAGAACAGGGTTCCTAGAGACCCAGTACTTC	CASRRTGFLETQYF
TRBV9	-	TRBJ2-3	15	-	TGTGCCAGCAGCGTAGGTATTAGCGCCACAGATACGCAGTATTTT	CASSVGISATDTQYF
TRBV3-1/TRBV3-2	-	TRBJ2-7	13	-	TGTGCCAGCAGCATTCGGGTAGCCTACGAGCAGTACTTC	CASSIRVAYEQYF